These T cell receptor beta chains were read from a single sample in a study of blood T cell repertoires in COVID-19. Sequencing was performed with immunoSEQ multiplex PCR; in TCRdb, only in-frame clones are kept and a portion is missing. This table holds some 100,000 clones, 92% found once. Sequenced sample: peripheral blood. The receptor source for this set is a man aged 65 to 79 with acute or convalescent COVID-19. Both conserved end residues are part of each CDR3. A D gene is named only where the DNA matches it firmly. Clone size is stated in some rows and not others, as once, few, many or a class when expanded.

d_call: .
j_call: TRBJ1-1
clone_size: .
v_call: TRBV6-5
cdr3_nt: TGTGCCAGCAGTCGCATACAGGGTTGGGCTGAAGCTTTCTTT
cdr3_aa: CASSRIQGWAEAFF

d_call: .
j_call: TRBJ2-5
clone_size: .
v_call: TRBV11-2
cdr3_nt: TGTGCCAGCAGCCCCGCTAGTGAGGAGACCCAGTACTTC
cdr3_aa: CASSPASEETQYF

d_call: TRBD1
j_call: TRBJ2-1
clone_size: .
v_call: TRBV7-6
cdr3_nt: TGTGCCAGCAGCTTGGGGCTGGGACAGGGGGCCTACAATGAGCAGTTCTTC
cdr3_aa: CASSLGLGQGAYNEQFF

d_call: .
j_call: TRBJ2-3
clone_size: .
v_call: TRBV4-1
cdr3_nt: TGCGCCAGCAGCCAACAATCGGGGGGCACAGATACGCAGTATTTT
cdr3_aa: CASSQQSGGTDTQYF

d_call: TRBD2
j_call: TRBJ2-7
clone_size: .
v_call: TRBV19
cdr3_nt: TGTGCCAGTAGTCTTGGACAGGGGGTGACTAGCGGGAGAAGTGGCGAGCAGTACTTC
cdr3_aa: CASSLGQGVTSGRSGEQYF

d_call: .
j_call: TRBJ2-5
clone_size: few
v_call: TRBV7-9
cdr3_nt: TGTGCCAGCAGCCCATCATCTAGGGGCCCGGAGGAGACCCAGTACTTC
cdr3_aa: CASSPSSRGPEETQYF

d_call: .
j_call: TRBJ1-4
clone_size: .
v_call: TRBV28
cdr3_nt: TGTGCCAGCTCGCACCAGGCAACTAATGAAAAACTGTTTTTT
cdr3_aa: CASSHQATNEKLFF

d_call: TRBD1
j_call: TRBJ2-2
clone_size: .
v_call: TRBV7-9
cdr3_nt: TGTGCCAGCAGCCCGGACAGGTTCTCTTCCGGGGAGCTGTTTTTT
cdr3_aa: CASSPDRFSSGELFF

d_call: .
j_call: TRBJ1-2
clone_size: .
v_call: TRBV24-1
cdr3_nt: TGTGCCACCAGTTTAGACTCTAACTATGGCTACACCTTC
cdr3_aa: CATSLDSNYGYTF

d_call: TRBD1
j_call: TRBJ2-1
clone_size: .
v_call: TRBV5-6
cdr3_nt: TGTGCCAGCAGCTTTGGCCCGGGACAGGGCTACAATGAGCAGTTCTTC
cdr3_aa: CASSFGPGQGYNEQFF

d_call: .
j_call: TRBJ2-3
clone_size: once
v_call: TRBV27
cdr3_nt: TGTGCCACAAGGGGGGGGCCATTTATGACAGATACGCAGTATTTT
cdr3_aa: CATRGGPFMTDTQYF

d_call: TRBD2
j_call: TRBJ2-1
clone_size: .
v_call: TRBV19
cdr3_nt: TGTGCCAGTAGTATGCGGGCTAGCGGGAGTAATAACAATGAGCAGTTCTTC
cdr3_aa: CASSMRASGSNNNEQFF

d_call: TRBD2
j_call: TRBJ2-1
clone_size: few
v_call: TRBV4-1
cdr3_nt: TGCGCCAGCAGCTCACTAGCGGGAGTAGATAATGAGCAGTTCTTC
cdr3_aa: CASSSLAGVDNEQFF

d_call: .
j_call: TRBJ1-3
clone_size: .
v_call: TRBV25-1
cdr3_nt: TGTGCCAGCAGTGCTCAGGGGCAGACTGGAAACACCATATATTTT
cdr3_aa: CASSAQGQTGNTIYF

d_call: .
j_call: TRBJ1-3
clone_size: .
v_call: TRBV30
cdr3_nt: TGTGCCTGGACCCCAGTGGTGTCTGGAAACACCATATATTTT
cdr3_aa: CAWTPVVSGNTIYF

d_call: .
j_call: TRBJ2-3
clone_size: .
v_call: TRBV29-1
cdr3_nt: TGCAGCGCAGAGGGGGGGGCAGATACGCAGTATTTT
cdr3_aa: CSAEGGADTQYF

d_call: .
j_call: TRBJ2-7
clone_size: .
v_call: TRBV3-1/TRBV3-2
cdr3_nt: TGTGCCAGCAGCCAAAGGGGGACCTCCTACGAGCAGTACTTC
cdr3_aa: CASSQRGTSYEQYF